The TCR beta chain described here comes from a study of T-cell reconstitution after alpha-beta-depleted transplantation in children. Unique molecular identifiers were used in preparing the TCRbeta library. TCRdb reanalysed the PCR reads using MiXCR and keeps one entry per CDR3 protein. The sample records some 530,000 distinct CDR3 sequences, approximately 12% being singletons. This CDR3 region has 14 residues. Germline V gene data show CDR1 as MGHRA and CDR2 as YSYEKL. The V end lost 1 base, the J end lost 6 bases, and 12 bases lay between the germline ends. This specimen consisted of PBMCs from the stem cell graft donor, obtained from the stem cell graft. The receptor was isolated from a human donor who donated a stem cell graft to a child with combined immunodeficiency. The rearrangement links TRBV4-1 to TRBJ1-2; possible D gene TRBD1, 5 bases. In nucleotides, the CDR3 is TGCGCCAGCAGCCAAGGGCAAGGGGTTGATGGCTACACCTTC. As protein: CASSQGQGVDGYTF.